The next 18 T cell receptor beta chains were all read from a single sample in a study of stem cell transplantation in POMP-related autoinflammatory disease (dated by TCRdb to the early 2020s). Reading the label with the study, this specimen's time point is: after hematopoietic stem cell transplant. The method behind the library was the immunoSEQ multiplex PCR assay. Not all clones reach the TCRdb copy of this immuneACCESS table, which keeps in-frame sequences only. Checked studies attribute under half of the gap to unresolved V genes and leave the rest unexplained. Across this sample there are about 68,000 clones, with more than 75% seen only once. The ten largest account for about 0.7% of the sample. The sample consisted of CD4+ T cells from PBMCs, taken after stem cell transplantation. The origin of the receptors is a human patient with POMP-related autoinflammation and immune dysregulation (PRAID). Following a transplant, a fraction of the T cells may be traceable to the graft donor.

This chain joins TRBV29-1 and TRBJ2-3; D is unresolved. The V and J ends lost 2 bases and 4 bases respectively, with 10 bases between them. The CDR3 runs 13 residues. Germline CDR1 SQVTM, CDR2 ANQGSEA. The CDR3 protein is CSVELRVADTQYF. CDR3 DNA sequence: TGCAGCGTTGAATTACGAGTGGCAGATACGCAGTATTTT.

The chain combines TRBV30 with TRBJ2-3, with TRBD1 as a possible D gene (5 bases). Trimming shortened V by 3 bases and J by 0 bases, and 16 bases separated the two germline ends. Germline loops: CDR1 GTSNPN, CDR2 SVGIG (reference sequence). This CDR3 contains 16 residues. The CDR3 DNA reads TGTGCCTGGAGCCAGGGATATCGCACTAGCACAGATACGCAGTATTTT. Translation gives CAWSQGYRTSTDTQYF.

The genes are TRBV7-9 and TRBJ1-2, with D possibly TRBD1 on 5 matching bases. V dropped 5 bases and J dropped 5 bases, with 15 bases sitting between them. CDR1 SEHNR and CDR2 FQNEAQ come from the germline V gene (reference sequence). The CDR3 spans 14 residues. CDR3 region: CASSRPRDFYGYTF. CDR3 DNA sequence: TGTGCCAGCAGCCGTCCGCGGGACTTTTATGGCTACACCTTC. Combining the CDR3 with reference TRBV7-9 and TRBJ1-2 gives the whole variable domain DTGVSQNPRHKITKRGQNVTFRCDPISEHNRLYWYRQTLGQGPEFLTYFQNEAQLEKSRLLSDRFSAERPKGSFSTLEIQRTEQGDSAMYLCASSRPRDFYGYTFGSGTRLTVV.

The chain recombines TRBV4-2 with TRBJ2-5; D is ambiguous. Germline CDR1 LGHNA, CDR2 YNFKEQ. Trimming removed 4 bases from V and 4 bases from J, with 16 bases in between. The length of the CDR3 is 15 residues. CDR3 DNA: TGTGCCAGCAGCCCCGGTTCAGCACAGACAGAGACCCAGTACTTC. As protein: CASSPGSAQTETQYF.

This rearrangement joins TRBV7-9 to TRBJ2-2; no definite D call. Germline V gene sequence: CDR1 SEHNR, CDR2 FQNEAQ (reference sequence). The V and J ends lost 3 bases and 0 bases respectively, with 5 bases between them. There are 14 residues in the CDR3. CDR3 in DNA: TGTGCCAGCAGCTTGGAAGCGAACACCGGGGAGCTGTTTTTT. The encoded protein is CASSLEANTGELFF.

This clone was counted a single time. The chain carries TRBV3-1 (or the pseudogene TRBV3-2) and TRBJ1-1; D unresolved. V shed 1 base and J shed 5 bases, with 11 bases lying between them. From germline, CDR1 is LGHDT and CDR2 YNNKEL (reference sequence). This CDR3 has 14 residues. CDR3 coding DNA: TGTGCCAGCAGCCAAGCAGGTCGAGGTACTGAAGCTTTCTTT. It specifies CASSQAGRGTEAFF.

The J gene is TRBJ1-6, the V gene TRBV28; D possibly corresponds to TRBD1 (5 bases). V was trimmed by 7 bases and J by 4 bases, leaving 11 bases between them. Germline V lookup: CDR1 MDHEN, CDR2 SYDVKM. The length of the CDR3 is 14 residues. For the CDR3, the DNA is TGTGCCAGCAACCCCGGGACTTATAATTCACCCCTCCACTTT. This sequence encodes CASNPGTYNSPLHF.

This chain links TRBV11-3 with TRBJ2-1, with 7 bases lining up with TRBD2. The CDR3 contains 15 residues. The junction had 3 bases not matched to a gene; V was cut back by 0 bases and J by 4 bases. Per germline, CDR1 SGHNT and CDR2 YENEEA. CDR3 residues: CASSLETSRYNEQFF. The CDR3 coding sequence is TGTGCCAGCAGCTTAGAGACTAGCAGATACAATGAGCAGTTCTTC.

The chain combines TRBV28 with TRBJ1-5; D is ambiguous. Germline values: CDR1 MDHEN, CDR2 SYDVKM. The CDR3 covers 17 residues. V was shortened by 2 bases and J by 4 bases, with 18 bases between the two germline ends. The CDR3 here is CASSLRTHLDLNQPQHF. CDR3 coding DNA: TGTGCCAGCAGTTTACGTACCCACCTTGATTTGAATCAGCCCCAGCATTTT.

This chain uses TRBV18 with TRBJ2-7; maybe TRBD1 (7 bases). Trimming left V 3 bases short and J 7 bases short, with 19 bases between. This CDR3 comprises 15 residues. The germline V gene has CDR1 KGHSH and CDR2 LQKENI. The CDR3 loop reads CASSPQRRGRREQYV. DNA of the CDR3: TGTGCCAGCTCACCTCAGAGGAGGGGGCGGCGAGAGCAGTACGTC.

The chain couples TRBV30 to TRBJ2-1; TRBD1 or TRBD2 may be the D gene (6 bases each). CDR1 GTSNPN and CDR2 SVGIG come from the germline V gene (reference sequence). V lost 3 bases, J lost 7 bases, and 19 bases lay in between. The CDR3 spans 15 residues. The DNA for the CDR3 is TGTGCCTGGAGCCATAAGGGGGGTCCGGGGAATGAGCAGTTCTTC. Translation: CAWSHKGGPGNEQFF.

V is TRBV6-5 and J is TRBJ1-1; weak D call: TRBD1 (5 bases). Trimming removed 2 bases at V and 0 bases at J, with 10 bases between. The CDR3 has 15 residues. Germline assignment: CDR1 MNHEY and CDR2 SVGAGI. The CDR3 reads CASSYGWGLNTEAFF. For the CDR3, the DNA is TGTGCCAGCAGTTACGGGTGGGGACTGAACACTGAAGCTTTCTTT.

This CDR3 reads CASSVEGAGELFF. The CDR3 DNA reads TGTGCCAGCAGCGTAGAAGGAGCCGGGGAGCTGTTTTTT. The V gene is TRBV9, the J gene TRBJ2-2; D gene unclear. Germline V gene sequence: CDR1 SGDLS, CDR2 YYNGEE. V lost 0 bases and J 6 bases, leaving 6 bases between the germline ends. CDR3 length: 13 amino acids.

The V and J genes are TRBV28 and TRBJ2-5; D gene uncertain. Germline-derived CDR1 and CDR2 are MDHEN and SYDVKM. This CDR3 is 14 amino acids long. Between the trimmed V and J ends, which lost 5 bases and 1 base, there was a span of 11 bases. The CDR3 spells CASSPGRIQETQYF. CDR3 DNA sequence: TGTGCCAGCAGTCCCGGACGGATCCAAGAGACCCAGTACTTC.

The chain employs TRBV28 and TRBJ2-1; a weak D match, TRBD2 (6 bases). The V and J ends lost 10 bases and 4 bases respectively, with 17 bases between them. Germline-derived CDR1 and CDR2 are MDHEN and SYDVKM. This CDR3 has 14 amino acids. In DNA form, the CDR3 reads TGTGCCACAACTGGAGGAGGAGGGTACAATGAGCAGTTCTTC. This gives the protein CATTGGGGYNEQFF.

The V gene is TRBV10-3, the J gene TRBJ1-6; maybe TRBD1 (5 bases). The CDR3 is made up of 13 amino acids. From germline, CDR1 is ENHRY and CDR2 SYGVKD. V lost 9 bases, J lost 7 bases, and 13 bases lay in between. In nucleotides, the CDR3 is TGTGCCATACACCGGGGACCAAATTCACCCCTCCACTTT. Translated: CAIHRGPNSPLHF.

V and J are TRBV7-9 and TRBJ2-5; D may be TRBD1 or TRBD2 (6 bases each). This CDR3 contains 15 residues. V shed 4 bases and J shed 1 base, with 13 bases lying between them. From germline, CDR1 is SEHNR and CDR2 FQNEAQ (reference sequence). The CDR3 sequence: CASSSGAGPQETQYF. The CDR3 DNA reads TGTGCCAGCAGCTCAGGGGCGGGGCCCCAAGAGACCCAGTACTTC.

The rearrangement joins TRBV7-9 to TRBJ2-7; D is unclear. The CDR3 is 13 residues long. V was clipped by 5 bases and J by 5 bases, with 13 bases between them. Looked up from germline, CDR1 is SEHNR and CDR2 is FQNEAQ (reference sequence). The CDR3 nucleotides are TGTGCCAGCAGCGTGCCCCAGATCGACGAGCAGTACTTC. Its protein product is CASSVPQIDEQYF.